This T cell receptor beta chain was retrieved from a study of STAT5B mutations in CD4+ large granular lymphocyte leukemia. Across the study: Cryopreserved patient cells were CD8-depleted, then anti-CD4 bead selected.

Produced via immunoSEQ multiplex PCR; TCRdb's table is partial and in-frame only. The table has some 1,700 clones, roughly 80% seen once. The V and J ends lost 3 bases and 4 bases respectively, with 8 bases between them. From germline, CDR1 is SGHNT and CDR2 YYREEE (reference sequence). The CDR3 is 13 amino acids. Sequencing input: PBMCs. The rearrangement uses TRBV5-4 and TRBJ2-1; D gene unclear. The TCR originated in a woman in her seventies with CD4+ T-cell large granular lymphocyte leukemia. DNA of the CDR3: TGTGCCAGCAGCTCCTTAAAATACAATGAGCAGTTCTTC. This gives the protein CASSSLKYNEQFF.